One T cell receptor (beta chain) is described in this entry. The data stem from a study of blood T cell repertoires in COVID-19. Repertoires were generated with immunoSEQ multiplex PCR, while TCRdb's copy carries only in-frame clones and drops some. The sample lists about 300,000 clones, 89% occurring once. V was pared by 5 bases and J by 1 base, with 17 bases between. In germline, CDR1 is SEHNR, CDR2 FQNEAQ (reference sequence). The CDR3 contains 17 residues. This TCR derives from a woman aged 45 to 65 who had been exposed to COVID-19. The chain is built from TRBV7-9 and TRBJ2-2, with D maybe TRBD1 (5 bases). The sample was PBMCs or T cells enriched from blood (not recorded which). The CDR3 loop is CASSRTVRVQNTGELFF. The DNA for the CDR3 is TGTGCCAGCAGCCGAACGGTCAGGGTACAGAACACCGGGGAGCTGTTTTTT.